This is a list of T cell receptor beta chains from one sample in a study of T cells in Graves' hyperthyroidism and ophthalmopathy. One entry per CDR3 protein, called by TCRdb with MiXCR from the multiplex PCR reads. The sample has roughly 840,000 distinct CDR3 sequences, approximately 40% seen once. Sequenced input: blood. The receptors here all came from a man between 18 and 29 years old with Graves' hyperthyroidism. Each CDR3 is given with its conserved first and last residue. The D gene is left open where the match is weak. Only some rows state a clone size, as once, few, many or a class for expanded clones.

v_call: TRBV6-2/TRBV6-3
j_call: TRBJ1-1
d_call: NA
clone_size: NA
cdr3_nt: TGTGCCAGCAGTCAACTTAGCGGACGGTTGAACACTGAAGCTTTCTTT
cdr3_aa: CASSQLSGRLNTEAFF

v_call: TRBV7-2
j_call: TRBJ1-1
d_call: TRBD1
clone_size: NA
cdr3_nt: TGTGCCAGCAGCATCGGGACAGGGATTCGCACTGAAGCTTTCTTT
cdr3_aa: CASSIGTGIRTEAFF

v_call: TRBV10-2
j_call: TRBJ1-1
d_call: NA
clone_size: many
cdr3_nt: TGCGCCAGCAGTGAACAGATGGGAATGAACACTGAAGCTTTCTTT
cdr3_aa: CASSEQMGMNTEAFF

v_call: TRBV7-3
j_call: TRBJ2-2
d_call: TRBD2
clone_size: NA
cdr3_nt: TGTGCCAGCAGCTTATCGCTAGCGGGAAGGACCGGGGAGCTGTTTTTT
cdr3_aa: CASSLSLAGRTGELFF

v_call: TRBV6-6
j_call: TRBJ1-6
d_call: NA
clone_size: NA
cdr3_nt: TGTGCCAGCAGTTACGAACTACAGAGTACGTCACCCCTCCACTTT
cdr3_aa: CASSYELQSTSPLHF

v_call: TRBV6-1
j_call: TRBJ1-1
d_call: NA
clone_size: NA
cdr3_nt: TGTGCCAGCAGTGAAATTGGATTCATGAACACTGAAGCTTTCTTT
cdr3_aa: CASSEIGFMNTEAFF

v_call: TRBV4-1
j_call: TRBJ1-2
d_call: NA
clone_size: few
cdr3_nt: TGCGCCAGCAGCCAAGCCCCCATAATAGGGGAGGGCTATGGCTACACCTTC
cdr3_aa: CASSQAPIIGEGYGYTF

v_call: TRBV10-3
j_call: TRBJ1-1
d_call: NA
clone_size: NA
cdr3_nt: TGTGCCATCAGTGAGTCAGGGGGACCGGGGACTGAAGCTTTCTTT
cdr3_aa: CAISESGGPGTEAFF

v_call: TRBV10-3
j_call: TRBJ1-4
d_call: NA
clone_size: once
cdr3_nt: TGTGCCATCAGGAATAGCGGGGTTGGGGAAAAACTGTTTTTT
cdr3_aa: CAIRNSGVGEKLFF

v_call: TRBV7-9
j_call: TRBJ1-5
d_call: NA
clone_size: NA
cdr3_nt: TGCGCCAGCAGCCAAGATGGAATCAATCAGCCCCAGCATTTT
cdr3_aa: CASSQDGINQPQHF

v_call: TRBV12-3/TRBV12-4
j_call: TRBJ2-5
d_call: TRBD2
clone_size: many
cdr3_nt: TGTGCCAGCAGTTTTAGCGGGCACCCCGGCGGAGAGACCCAGTACTTC
cdr3_aa: CASSFSGHPGGETQYF

v_call: TRBV7-9
j_call: TRBJ2-5
d_call: NA
clone_size: NA
cdr3_nt: TGTGCCAGCAGCATAGGCAATCAGCCCCAGTACTTC
cdr3_aa: CASSIGNQPQYF

v_call: TRBV7-3
j_call: TRBJ1-1
d_call: TRBD1
clone_size: many
cdr3_nt: TGTGCCAGCAGCCAACAGGGGGCTGGGACTGAAGCTTTCTTT
cdr3_aa: CASSQQGAGTEAFF

v_call: TRBV9
j_call: TRBJ2-5
d_call: NA
clone_size: few
cdr3_nt: TGTGCCAGCAGCGTTGAAGGGCTTAGTCAAGAGACCCAGTACTTC
cdr3_aa: CASSVEGLSQETQYF

v_call: TRBV20-1
j_call: TRBJ1-1
d_call: NA
clone_size: few
cdr3_nt: TGCAGTGCCACCACGGGCGCAGGGGTCACTGAAGCTTTCTTT
cdr3_aa: CSATTGAGVTEAFF

v_call: TRBV12-3/TRBV12-4
j_call: TRBJ2-7
d_call: NA
clone_size: few
cdr3_nt: TGTGCCAGCACCTTCGGAGGACGCGAGCAGTACTTC
cdr3_aa: CASTFGGREQYF

v_call: TRBV29-1
j_call: TRBJ1-2
d_call: NA
clone_size: many
cdr3_nt: TGCAGCGTTGAGGGACCTGGGGGCTATGGCTACACCTTC
cdr3_aa: CSVEGPGGYGYTF

v_call: TRBV10-3
j_call: TRBJ1-1
d_call: TRBD1
clone_size: many
cdr3_nt: TGTGCCATCAGGAGACAGGGGGACAGGGCTGAAGCTTTCTTT
cdr3_aa: CAIRRQGDRAEAFF

v_call: TRBV12-3/TRBV12-4
j_call: TRBJ1-2
d_call: NA
clone_size: NA
cdr3_nt: TGTGCTAGTGGTTTAGGCGGGAGCGGCTACACCTTC
cdr3_aa: CASGLGGSGYTF

v_call: TRBV7-2
j_call: TRBJ2-7
d_call: TRBD2
clone_size: many
cdr3_nt: TGTGCCAGCACCAAGGAGGCTAGCGGGATGGGCGAGCAGTACTTC
cdr3_aa: CASTKEASGMGEQYF

v_call: TRBV4-1
j_call: TRBJ2-7
d_call: NA
clone_size: NA
cdr3_nt: TGCGCCAGCAGCCAAGGGGCATACTCCTACGAGCAGTACTTC
cdr3_aa: CASSQGAYSYEQYF

v_call: TRBV12-3/TRBV12-4
j_call: TRBJ1-6
d_call: TRBD1
clone_size: few
cdr3_nt: TGTGCCAGCAGTGACGGACAGGGCGAGAGTTCACCCCTCCACTTT
cdr3_aa: CASSDGQGESSPLHF

v_call: TRBV27
j_call: TRBJ1-6
d_call: TRBD1
clone_size: few
cdr3_nt: TGTGCCAGCAGTTGGGACAGCAATGCTTCACCCCTCCACTTT
cdr3_aa: CASSWDSNASPLHF

v_call: TRBV7-9
j_call: TRBJ1-5
d_call: NA
clone_size: NA
cdr3_nt: TGTGCCAGCAGCCCCTTGTTAATGGAGGAAAATCAGCCCCAGCATTTT
cdr3_aa: CASSPLLMEENQPQHF

v_call: TRBV11-3
j_call: TRBJ1-2
d_call: NA
clone_size: few
cdr3_nt: TGTGCCAGCAGCCGAGACCGAAAGTATGGCTACACCTTC
cdr3_aa: CASSRDRKYGYTF

v_call: TRBV6-5
j_call: TRBJ1-1
d_call: TRBD1
clone_size: NA
cdr3_nt: TGTGCCAGCAGCGGACACAGGGGGCGGACTGAAGCTTTCTTT
cdr3_aa: CASSGHRGRTEAFF

v_call: TRBV2
j_call: TRBJ2-5
d_call: TRBD1
clone_size: NA
cdr3_nt: TGTGCCAGCAGTGGACAGGGGGATTTGGAGACCCAGTACTTC
cdr3_aa: CASSGQGDLETQYF

v_call: TRBV5-4
j_call: TRBJ1-4
d_call: NA
clone_size: few
cdr3_nt: TGTGCCAGCAGCCTGACAGGACAGCAGGGAAAACTGTTTTTT
cdr3_aa: CASSLTGQQGKLFF

v_call: TRBV24-1
j_call: TRBJ2-5
d_call: TRBD2
clone_size: NA
cdr3_nt: TGTGCCACCAGTTTGTCACTAGCGGGAGGAGAGACCCAGTACTTC
cdr3_aa: CATSLSLAGGETQYF

v_call: TRBV7-2
j_call: TRBJ1-1
d_call: TRBD1
clone_size: few
cdr3_nt: TGTGCCAGCAGCTTAGAGCTAGTGGGGACAGGACCTCCGAACACTGAAGCTTTCTTT
cdr3_aa: CASSLELVGTGPPNTEAFF

v_call: TRBV5-1
j_call: TRBJ2-5
d_call: TRBD2
clone_size: NA
cdr3_nt: TGCGCCAGCAGCCCGGGGACTAGCGGGAGCGGTGTACAAGAGACCCAGTACTTC
cdr3_aa: CASSPGTSGSGVQETQYF

v_call: TRBV20-1
j_call: TRBJ1-5
d_call: TRBD1
clone_size: many
cdr3_nt: TGCAGTGCAAAGTGGACAGGAAATCAGCCCCAGCATTTT
cdr3_aa: CSAKWTGNQPQHF

v_call: TRBV12-3/TRBV12-4
j_call: TRBJ1-2
d_call: NA
clone_size: NA
cdr3_nt: TGTGCCAGCAGTTCTACTCAGGGGCGGAATAACTATGGCTACACCTTC
cdr3_aa: CASSSTQGRNNYGYTF

v_call: TRBV15
j_call: TRBJ2-2
d_call: NA
clone_size: few
cdr3_nt: TGTGCCACCAGCACCACCCCCGGCGCGGCTAATACTATGGGGGAGCTGTTTTTT
cdr3_aa: CATSTTPGAANTMGELFF

v_call: TRBV29-1
j_call: TRBJ1-1
d_call: NA
clone_size: NA
cdr3_nt: TGCAGCGTCGGGGACATATGGACTGAAGCTTTCTTT
cdr3_aa: CSVGDIWTEAFF

v_call: TRBV2
j_call: TRBJ1-5
d_call: TRBD1
clone_size: many
cdr3_nt: TGTGCCAGCAGCCTACAGGGGGCTGATCAGCCCCAGCATTTT
cdr3_aa: CASSLQGADQPQHF

v_call: TRBV29-1
j_call: TRBJ1-2
d_call: NA
clone_size: NA
cdr3_nt: TGCAGCGTTACCCAACTTGGGGGCCGGAGCTACACCTTC
cdr3_aa: CSVTQLGGRSYTF

v_call: TRBV24-1
j_call: TRBJ1-1
d_call: NA
clone_size: many
cdr3_nt: TGTGCCACCAGTGATCCAAGAGGGACGGCTTTCTTT
cdr3_aa: CATSDPRGTAFF